These 22 T cell receptor beta chains were all obtained from the same sample, sequenced in a study of blood T cell repertoires in COVID-19. Data came from immunoSEQ multiplex PCR; TCRdb stores just in-frame clones and leaves some out. Among approximately 200,000 clones listed, 80% to 85% were seen once. Sequences were obtained from peripheral blood. The receptors come from a woman aged 55-69 years who had recovered from COVID-19.

The chain carries TRBV28 and TRBJ2-1; tentatively, D is TRBD1 (6 bases). The ends were cut back, 1 base at V and 12 bases at J, with 13 bases in the middle. CDR3 length: 13 amino acids. In germline, CDR1 is MDHEN, CDR2 SYDVKM. The CDR3 DNA is TGTGCCAGCAGTTTATTAGTCGTAGGGGGGCAGTTCTTC. Protein sequence: CASSLLVVGGQFF.

This sequence joins TRBV7-9 and TRBJ1-2; tentatively, D is TRBD1 (6 bases). Germline V gene data show CDR1 as SEHNR and CDR2 as FQNEAQ (reference sequence). This CDR3 is 17 amino acids long. V was shortened by 4 bases and J by 0 bases, with 18 bases between the two germline ends. CDR3 coding DNA: TGTGCCAGCAGCTCCTATCGGACAGCAAATTCTAACTATGGCTACACCTTC. This codes for CASSSYRTANSNYGYTF.

This clone has just a few counts. CDR3 bases: TGTGCCAGCAGCGTTGCTCGGAGCGGGGGGGATAATGAGCAGTTCTTC. Protein: CASSVARSGGDNEQFF. The chain recombines TRBV9 with TRBJ2-1; 10 bases fit TRBD2. The CDR3 runs to 16 residues. Germline CDR1 is SGDLS and CDR2 is YYNGEE. V shed 2 bases and J 7 bases; nucleotides not matched to a gene: 9.

This chain links TRBV5-1 with TRBJ2-2; 13 nucleotides align to TRBD2. This CDR3 is built from 17 residues. Trimming cost V 4 bases and J 6 bases; bases outside gene matches: 9. Germline CDR1 and CDR2: SGHRS and YFSETQ. The CDR3 sequence is CASSPGLAGKGSGELFF. Written as DNA, the CDR3 is TGCGCCAGCAGCCCGGGACTAGCGGGGAAGGGGTCCGGGGAGCTGTTTTTT.

The genes are TRBV5-8 and TRBJ2-3; 8 positions agree with TRBD2. Trimming cost V 5 bases and J 8 bases; bases outside gene matches: 10. CDR3 length equals 14 residues. Germline assignment: CDR1 SGHTS and CDR2 YDEGEE. The chain's CDR3 is CASSPSGTSSTQYF. As DNA, the CDR3 is TGTGCCAGCAGTCCCTCGGGGACTAGTAGTACGCAGTATTTT.

A remark on this clone: Other DNA variants within this sample encode the same CDR3. CDR3 protein: CASSSTDTQYF. The CDR3 DNA reads as TGTGCCAGCAGTTCTACAGATACGCAGTATTTT. The V gene is TRBV6-5, the J gene TRBJ2-3; D remains ambiguous. V was pared by 4 bases and J by 3 bases, with 2 bases between. The germline CDR1 and CDR2 sequences are MNHEY and SVGAGI. The CDR3 consists of 11 residues.

V and J are TRBV10-3 and TRBJ2-2; D is possibly TRBD1 (6 bases). Germline assignment: CDR1 ENHRY and CDR2 SYGVKD. The CDR3 runs 15 residues. V shed 2 bases and J shed 7 bases, with 14 bases lying between them. CDR3 bases: TGTGCCATCAGTGAGATCGACAGGTTGGACGGGGAGCTGTTTTTT. Translation gives CAISEIDRLDGELFF.

The chain employs TRBV4-1 and TRBJ1-4; D remains unclear. The CDR3 contains 15 residues. V lost 4 bases, J lost 6 bases, and 15 bases lay in between. Germline loops: CDR1 MGHRA, CDR2 YSYEKL. The CDR3 loop reads CASSPSGGEDEKLFF. As DNA, the CDR3 is TGCGCCAGCAGCCCTAGCGGCGGGGAGGATGAAAAACTGTTTTTT.

The rearrangement links TRBV19 to TRBJ1-4; D gene ambiguous. Trimming took 4 bases from V and 0 from J, leaving 12 bases between them. The CDR3 spans 16 residues. The germline V gene encodes CDR1 LNHDA and CDR2 SQIVND (reference sequence). The CDR3 DNA is TGTGCCAGTAGTAGAATGTCGGAGACAACTAATGAAAAACTGTTTTTT. Protein sequence: CASSRMSETTNEKLFF.

The gene calls are TRBV3-1 (or the pseudogene TRBV3-2) and TRBJ2-5; 7 positions agree with TRBD2. Germline CDR1 is LGHDT and CDR2 is YNNKEL (reference sequence). This CDR3 has 15 amino acids. Trimming took 5 bases from V and 0 from J; bases not matched to a gene: 6. The CDR3 nucleotides read TGTGCCAGCAGCGTGGTGGGGGGGTACCAAGAGACCCAGTACTTC. It yields the protein CASSVVGGYQETQYF.

The V gene is TRBV10-3, the J gene TRBJ2-3; D is uncertain. Germline CDR1 ENHRY, CDR2 SYGVKD. The CDR3 loop spans 17 amino acids. The V and J ends lost 2 bases and 3 bases respectively, with 18 bases between them. The CDR3 nucleotides are TGTGCCATCAGTGAGGGTGGAAGGAGTTTCATGACAGATACGCAGTATTTT. Residues: CAISEGGRSFMTDTQYF.

With respect to this clone: Other DNA variants within this sample encode the same CDR3. The rearrangement uses TRBV10-3 and TRBJ1-1; the match to TRBD1 covers 9 bases. The CDR3 totals 16 residues. From germline, CDR1 is ENHRY and CDR2 SYGVKD. Trimming removed 5 bases from V and 5 bases from J; junction bases left unmatched: 12. DNA for the CDR3: TGTGCCATCAGTTCACCCCCCGGGGGACAGGGTACTGAAGCTTTCTTT. Translating gives CAISSPPGGQGTEAFF.

The chain recombines TRBV7-2 with TRBJ2-5; no clear D. This CDR3 region has 12 residues. Germline-derived CDR1 and CDR2 are SGHTA and FQGNSA. Trimming took off 1 base at V and 4 bases at J, with 4 bases between the two ends. CDR3 amino acids: CASSLDRETQYF. The CDR3 DNA follows: TGTGCCAGCAGCTTAGATCGAGAGACCCAGTACTTC.

J is TRBJ1-5 and V is TRBV19; D is unresolved. The CDR3 has 16 amino acids. Per the germline V gene, CDR1 is LNHDA and CDR2 is SQIVND (reference sequence). V lost 6 bases and J lost 0, with 15 bases in between. Here the CDR3 reads CASSRSRRDSNQPQHF. The DNA for the CDR3 is TGTGCCAGTAGCCGATCCAGGAGGGATAGCAATCAGCCCCAGCATTTT.

CDR3 DNA sequence: TGTGCCAGCTCACTCGACAGGGGAGGGTTGTCCCAGCATTTT. This translates into CASSLDRGGLSQHF. The chain links TRBV18 to TRBJ1-5; 8 nucleotides line up with TRBD1. Germline-derived CDR1 and CDR2 are KGHSH and LQKENI. J lost 11 bases, V lost 4 bases, and 10 bases had no gene match. The CDR3 totals 14 residues.

The chain has TRBV6-6 and TRBJ2-5; tentative D call: TRBD1 (5 bases). V gave up 5 bases and J gave up 2 bases, with 18 bases separating them. The CDR3 totals 16 residues. The germline V gene has CDR1 MNHNY and CDR2 SVGAGI (reference sequence). CDR3 sequence reads: CASSRPGHEEQETQYF. The CDR3 DNA reads as TGTGCCAGCAGTCGACCCGGACACGAGGAACAAGAGACCCAGTACTTC.

The chain links TRBV3-1 (or the pseudogene TRBV3-2) to TRBJ1-6, with 10 bases matching TRBD1. This CDR3 is built from 15 residues. CDR1 LGHDT and CDR2 YNNKEL come from the germline V gene (reference sequence). V lost 5 bases and J lost 7; bases outside the gene matches: 5. CDR3: CASSVPGQGNSPLHF. The CDR3 nucleotides read TGTGCCAGCAGCGTACCGGGACAGGGGAATTCACCCCTCCACTTT.

The gene calls are TRBV14 and TRBJ2-1, with 10 bases aligning to TRBD2. The V gene's germline CDR1 is SGHDN and CDR2 FVKESK. The CDR3 runs to 17 residues. The trim removed 4 bases at V and 4 bases at J, leaving 10 bases unmatched. In DNA, the CDR3 is TGTGCCAGCAGCCCCCGGATATATAGCGGGGGGTACAATGAGCAGTTCTTC. It specifies CASSPRIYSGGYNEQFF.

V usage is TRBV9 and J usage is TRBJ2-7; maybe TRBD2 (7 bases). This CDR3 region has 14 residues. Trimming pared 5 bases from V and 2 bases from J, leaving 14 bases between. Per the germline V gene, CDR1 is SGDLS and CDR2 is YYNGEE. In DNA, the CDR3 is TGTGCCAGCAGTCAGGGGACTACCACCTACGAGCAGTACTTC. Amino acid sequence: CASSQGTTTYEQYF.

V is TRBV6-2 or TRBV6-3 and J is TRBJ2-3; D gene ambiguous. Germline-derived CDR1 and CDR2 are MNHEY and SVGEGT. The V end lost 2 bases, the J end lost 1 base, and 7 bases lay between the germline ends. There are 14 residues in the CDR3. CDR3 region: CASSYNQGTDTQYF. The CDR3 DNA reads TGTGCCAGCAGTTACAATCAGGGCACAGATACGCAGTATTTT.

The chain combines TRBV4-1 with TRBJ2-7, with D perhaps matching TRBD1 (5 bases). V lost 0 bases to trimming and J lost 6 bases, with 15 bases between them. The CDR3 consists of 15 residues. Germline CDR1 reads MGHRA; CDR2 reads YSYEKL. CDR3 sequence reads: CASSQEQTDSAEQYF. Written as DNA, the CDR3 is TGCGCCAGCAGCCAAGAACAGACAGATTCAGCCGAGCAGTACTTC.

The rearrangement joins TRBV27 to TRBJ1-2; D is unresolved. The length of the CDR3 is 11 residues. CDR1 and CDR2 from the germline V gene are MNHEY and SMNVEV (reference sequence). With 4 bases removed from V and 5 bases from J, the gap between germline ends came to 5 bases. The CDR3 DNA reads TGTGCCAGCAGTTCGGGTTATGGCTACACCTTC. Its translation: CASSSGYGYTF.